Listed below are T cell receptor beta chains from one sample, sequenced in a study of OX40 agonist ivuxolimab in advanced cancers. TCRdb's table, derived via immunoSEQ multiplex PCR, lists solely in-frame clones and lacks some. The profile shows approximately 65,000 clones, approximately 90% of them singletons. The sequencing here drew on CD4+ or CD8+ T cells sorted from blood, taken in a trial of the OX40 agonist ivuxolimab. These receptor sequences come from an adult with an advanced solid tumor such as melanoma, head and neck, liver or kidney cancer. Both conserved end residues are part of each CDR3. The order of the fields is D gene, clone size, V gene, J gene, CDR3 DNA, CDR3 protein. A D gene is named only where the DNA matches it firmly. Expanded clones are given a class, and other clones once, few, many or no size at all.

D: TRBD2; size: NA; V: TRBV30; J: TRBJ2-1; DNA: TGTGCCTGGAGTGCCCCGAGGGCAGGGAATAGTCTAGCGGATGAGCAGTTCTTC; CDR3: CAWSAPRAGNSLADEQFF
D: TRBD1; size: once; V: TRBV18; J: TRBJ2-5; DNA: TGTGCCAGCTCACCACCGTCGGGCAGGGGGCGCCGGGAGACCCAGTACTTC; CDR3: CASSPPSGRGRRETQYF
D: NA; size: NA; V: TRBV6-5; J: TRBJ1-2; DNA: TGTGCCAGCAGATACAGGGCTAACTATGGCTACACCTTC; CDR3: CASRYRANYGYTF
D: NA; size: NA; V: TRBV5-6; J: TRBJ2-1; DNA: TGTGCCAGCAGCTTGGTGAGTGTGGATGAGCAGTTCTTC; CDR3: CASSLVSVDEQFF
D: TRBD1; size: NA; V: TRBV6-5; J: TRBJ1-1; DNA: TGTGCCAGCCGTGACAGGGGGAACACTGAAGCTTTCTTT; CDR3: CASRDRGNTEAFF
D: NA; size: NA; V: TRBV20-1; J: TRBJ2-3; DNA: TGCAGTGCTAACACAGATACGCAGTATTTT; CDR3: CSANTDTQYF
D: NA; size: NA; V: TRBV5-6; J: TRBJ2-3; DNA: TGTGCCAGCACCCGAGATTTACCGAAGATGGTTCCTACAAGAGATACGCAGTATTTT; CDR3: CASTRDLPKMVPTRDTQYF
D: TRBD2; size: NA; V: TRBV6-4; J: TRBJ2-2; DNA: TGTGCCAGCAGTGTCCCGGTTTTTAGCGGGAGGGGCGCCGGGGAGCTGTTTTTT; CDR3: CASSVPVFSGRGAGELFF
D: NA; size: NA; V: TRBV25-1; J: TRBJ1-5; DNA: TGTGCCAGCAGTTTGGACGGTAATCAGCCCCAGCATTTT; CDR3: CASSLDGNQPQHF
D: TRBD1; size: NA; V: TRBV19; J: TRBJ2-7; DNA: TGTGCCAGTAGTATGGGGGACAGGGGGCGGAACGAGCAGTACTTC; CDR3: CASSMGDRGRNEQYF
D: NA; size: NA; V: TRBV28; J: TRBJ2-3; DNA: TGTGCCAGCAGTTTACCTAGCGGCACAGATACGCAGTATTTT; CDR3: CASSLPSGTDTQYF
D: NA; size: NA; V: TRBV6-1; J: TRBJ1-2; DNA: TGTGCCAGCTCTGACTATGGCTACACCTTC; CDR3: CASSDYGYTF
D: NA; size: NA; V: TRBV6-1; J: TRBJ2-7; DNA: TGTGCCAGCAGTGGACTGTACGGCGAGCAGTACTTC; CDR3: CASSGLYGEQYF
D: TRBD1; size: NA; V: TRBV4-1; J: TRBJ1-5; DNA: TGCGCCAGCAGCAAGGGACAGGGGCAGAATCAGCCCCAGCATTTT; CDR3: CASSKGQGQNQPQHF
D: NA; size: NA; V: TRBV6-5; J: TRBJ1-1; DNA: TGTGCCAGCAGTTACGGTGATTCCACTGAAGCTTTCTTT; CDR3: CASSYGDSTEAFF
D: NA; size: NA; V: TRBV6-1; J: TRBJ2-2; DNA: TGTGCCAGCAGTGAAGCACAGACGCAAGAAATCGGGGAGCTGTTTTTT; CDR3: CASSEAQTQEIGELFF
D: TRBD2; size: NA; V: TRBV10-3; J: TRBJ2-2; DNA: TGTGCCTCCGCGGAAGGCGGGAGCACCGGGGAGCTGTTTTTT; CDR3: CASAEGGSTGELFF
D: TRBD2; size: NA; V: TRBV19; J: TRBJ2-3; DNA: TGTGCCAGTAGTTTCTCGACTAGCGGGGCGCCAGATACGCAGTATTTT; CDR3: CASSFSTSGAPDTQYF
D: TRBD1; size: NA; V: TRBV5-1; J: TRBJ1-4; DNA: TGCGCCAGCAGCGTGGGACAGATTAATGAAAAACTGTTTTTT; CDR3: CASSVGQINEKLFF
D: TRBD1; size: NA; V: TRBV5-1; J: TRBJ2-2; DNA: TGCGCCAGCAGCGCGGGACAGGGGGCCCGGACCGGGGAGCTGTTTTTT; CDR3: CASSAGQGARTGELFF
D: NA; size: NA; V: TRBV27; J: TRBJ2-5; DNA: TGTGCCAGCAGTTTATCGGGGGCGGAGACCCAGTACTTC; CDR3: CASSLSGAETQYF
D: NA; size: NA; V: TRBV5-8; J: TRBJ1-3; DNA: TGCGCCAGCAGCCAAGTTCCCACGGGGGGATATATTGGAAACACCATATATTTT; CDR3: CASSQVPTGGYIGNTIYF
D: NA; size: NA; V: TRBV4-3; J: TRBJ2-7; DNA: TGCGCCAGCAGCCAAATAAATGGGGCCGAGCAGTACTTC; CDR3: CASSQINGAEQYF
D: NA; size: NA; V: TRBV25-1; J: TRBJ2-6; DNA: TGTGCCAGCAGTGTTGAGCCCAGCTCTGGGGCCAACGTCCTGACTTTC; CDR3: CASSVEPSSGANVLTF
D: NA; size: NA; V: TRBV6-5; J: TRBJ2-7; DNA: TGTGCCAGCAGTGGTGGACTCTCCGCCGCCTACGAGCAGTACTTC; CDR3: CASSGGLSAAYEQYF
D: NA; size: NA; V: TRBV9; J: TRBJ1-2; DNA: TGTGCCAGCAGCGCGAGGGGGGGCGGCAGACAAAACTATGGCTACACCTTC; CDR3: CASSARGGGRQNYGYTF
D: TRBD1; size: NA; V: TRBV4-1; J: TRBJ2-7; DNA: TGCGCCAGCAGCCAATACGGGACAGGGGGCGGCGAGCAGTACTTC; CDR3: CASSQYGTGGGEQYF
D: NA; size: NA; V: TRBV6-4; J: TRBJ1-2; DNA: TGTGCCAGCAGTGAGAGATGGAACTCTTATGGCTACACCTTC; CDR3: CASSERWNSYGYTF
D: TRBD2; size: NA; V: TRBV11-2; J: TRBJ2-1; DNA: TGTGCCAGCAGCCCGGGACTAGCGGGTCCCAATGAGCAGTTCTTC; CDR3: CASSPGLAGPNEQFF
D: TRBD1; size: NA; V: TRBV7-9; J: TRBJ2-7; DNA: TGTGCCAGCAGCTTAATATGGACAGGGGGCTACGAGCAGTACTTC; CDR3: CASSLIWTGGYEQYF
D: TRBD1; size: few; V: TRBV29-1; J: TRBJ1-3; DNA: TGCAGCGCGGACAGGGGATCAGGAAACACCATATATTTT; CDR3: CSADRGSGNTIYF
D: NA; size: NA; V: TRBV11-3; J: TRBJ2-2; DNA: TGTGCCGGCAGCTTAGGGGCAGCCAACACCGGGGAGCTGTTTTTT; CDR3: CAGSLGAANTGELFF
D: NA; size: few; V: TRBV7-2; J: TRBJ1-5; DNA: TGTGCCAGCAGCACGCGACAGAGGGGTCTCAATCAGCCCCAGCATTTT; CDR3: CASSTRQRGLNQPQHF
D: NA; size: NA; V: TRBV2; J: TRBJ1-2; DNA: TGTGCCAGCAGCATAAAACGTGGACAGACTTCTGGCTACACCTTC; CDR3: CASSIKRGQTSGYTF
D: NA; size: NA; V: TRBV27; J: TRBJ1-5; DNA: TGTGCCAGCAGAGGAGGAGGCCTTCATCAGCCCCAGCATTTT; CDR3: CASRGGGLHQPQHF
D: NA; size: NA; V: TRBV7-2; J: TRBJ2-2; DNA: TGTGCCAGCAGCTCCCGGACGAACACCGGGGAGCTGTTTTTT; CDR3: CASSSRTNTGELFF
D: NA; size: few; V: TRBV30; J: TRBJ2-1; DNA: TGTGCCTGGAGCCTACGGGTTGGTGAGGCCACCTACAATGAGCAGTTCTTC; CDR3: CAWSLRVGEATYNEQFF
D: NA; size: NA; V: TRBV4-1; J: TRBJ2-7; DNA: TGCGCCAGCAGCACCAGCCCCCGTTCTTCCGTTATATCCTACGAGCAGTACTTC; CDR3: CASSTSPRSSVISYEQYF
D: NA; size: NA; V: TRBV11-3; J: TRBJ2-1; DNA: TGTGCCAGCAGGCAATACAATGAGCAGTTCTTC; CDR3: CASRQYNEQFF
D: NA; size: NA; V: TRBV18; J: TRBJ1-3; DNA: TGTGCCAGCTCACCAGTGGAATCTGGAAACACCATATATTTT; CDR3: CASSPVESGNTIYF
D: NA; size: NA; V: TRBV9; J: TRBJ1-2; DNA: TGTGCCAGCAGCGTAGGTAAAGGAAAAAACTATGGCTACACCTTC; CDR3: CASSVGKGKNYGYTF
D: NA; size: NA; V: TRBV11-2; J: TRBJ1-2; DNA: TGTGCCAGCAGCAAACAGGGTAATGGCTACACCTTC; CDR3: CASSKQGNGYTF
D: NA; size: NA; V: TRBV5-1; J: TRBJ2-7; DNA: TGCGCCAGCAGCTATGGAGGCCCCCAGGGTTCCTACGAGCAGTACTTC; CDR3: CASSYGGPQGSYEQYF
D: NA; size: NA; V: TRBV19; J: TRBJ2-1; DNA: TGTGCCAGTAGTATAGGACTTCCCTACAATGAGCAGTTCTTC; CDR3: CASSIGLPYNEQFF
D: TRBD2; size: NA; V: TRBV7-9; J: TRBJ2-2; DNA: TGTGCCACCATGAGTAGCGGGAGGGCCCACGGGGAGCTGTTTTTT; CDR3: CATMSSGRAHGELFF
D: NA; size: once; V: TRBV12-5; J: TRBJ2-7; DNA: TGTGCTAGTGGTCCCGACCCCAGACGGTCTCCCGAGCAGTACTTC; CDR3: CASGPDPRRSPEQYF
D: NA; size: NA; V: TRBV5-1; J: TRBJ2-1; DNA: TGCGCCAGCAGCTTGGTCGAGGGGGCGGGAGAGCAGTTCTTC; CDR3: CASSLVEGAGEQFF
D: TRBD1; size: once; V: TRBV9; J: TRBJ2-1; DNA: TGTGCCAGCAGCGTAGGGGGACAGATTAGCTCCTACAATGAGCAGTTCTTC; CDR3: CASSVGGQISSYNEQFF